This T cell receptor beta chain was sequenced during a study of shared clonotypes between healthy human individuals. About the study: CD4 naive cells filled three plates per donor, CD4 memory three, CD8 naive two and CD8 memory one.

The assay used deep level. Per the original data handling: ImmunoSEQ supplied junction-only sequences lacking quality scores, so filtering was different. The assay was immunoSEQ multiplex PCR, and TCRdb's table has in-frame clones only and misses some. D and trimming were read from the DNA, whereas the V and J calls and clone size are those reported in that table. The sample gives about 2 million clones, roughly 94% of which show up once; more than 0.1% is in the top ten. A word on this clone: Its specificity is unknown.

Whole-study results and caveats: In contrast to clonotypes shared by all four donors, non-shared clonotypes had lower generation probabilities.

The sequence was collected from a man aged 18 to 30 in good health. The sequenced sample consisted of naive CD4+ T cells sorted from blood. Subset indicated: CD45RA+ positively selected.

The CDR3: CASSPSGRGTEAFF. The DNA for the CDR3 is TGCGCCAGCAGCCCCTCGGGTCGGGGCACTGAAGCTTTCTTT. The chain employs TRBV5-1 and TRBJ1-1; no reliable D call. The CDR3 is 14 amino acids. Trimming removed 4 bases from V and 4 bases from J, with 14 bases in between. The germline gives CDR1 SGHRS, CDR2 YFSETQ.